The source of this T cell receptor beta chain is a study of OX40 agonist ivuxolimab in advanced cancers. General study points: The average count of expanded clones was higher among CD8+ T cells than among CD4+.

About this clone itself: The antigen is undetermined.

Libraries were prepared by immunoSEQ multiplex PCR; TCRdb keeps only in-frame clonotypes and omits some of them. The sample includes some 65,000 clones, about nine tenths of them seen just once. The CDR3 contains 13 residues. Germline CDR1 reads SGHTA; CDR2 reads FQGNSA. V was trimmed by 2 bases and J by 4 bases, leaving 8 bases between them. This clonotype was obtained from an adult with an advanced solid tumor such as melanoma, head and neck, liver or kidney cancer. The sequences come from CD4+ or CD8+ T cells sorted from blood, collected in a trial of the OX40 agonist ivuxolimab. The J gene is TRBJ1-1, the V gene TRBV7-2; D unresolved. The CDR3 sequence is CASSLLGSTEAFF. The CDR3 nucleotides are TGTGCCAGCAGCTTACTGGGCTCCACTGAAGCTTTCTTT.